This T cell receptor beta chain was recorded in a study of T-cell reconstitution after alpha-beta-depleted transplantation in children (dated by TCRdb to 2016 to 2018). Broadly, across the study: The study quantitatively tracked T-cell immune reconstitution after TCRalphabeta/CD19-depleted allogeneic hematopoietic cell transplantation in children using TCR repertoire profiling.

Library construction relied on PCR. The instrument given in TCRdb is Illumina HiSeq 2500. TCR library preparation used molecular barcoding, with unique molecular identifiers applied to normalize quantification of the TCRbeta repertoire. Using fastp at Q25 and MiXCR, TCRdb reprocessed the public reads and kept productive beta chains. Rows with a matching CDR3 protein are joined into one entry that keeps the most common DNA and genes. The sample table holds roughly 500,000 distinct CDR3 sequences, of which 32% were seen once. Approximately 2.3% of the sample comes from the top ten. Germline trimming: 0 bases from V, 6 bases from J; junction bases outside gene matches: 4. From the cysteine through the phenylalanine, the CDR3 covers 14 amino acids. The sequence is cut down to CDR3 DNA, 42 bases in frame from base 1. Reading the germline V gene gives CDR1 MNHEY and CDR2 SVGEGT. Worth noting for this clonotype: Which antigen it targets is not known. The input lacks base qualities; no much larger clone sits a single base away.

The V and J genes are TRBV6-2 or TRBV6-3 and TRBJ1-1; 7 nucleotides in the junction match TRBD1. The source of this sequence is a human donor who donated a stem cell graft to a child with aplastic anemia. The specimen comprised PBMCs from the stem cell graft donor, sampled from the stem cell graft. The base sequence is TGTGCCAGCAGTTACTCGCGCAGGGGGGCTGAAGCTTTCTTT. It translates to CASSYSRRGAEAFF.